This TCR beta chain was identified in a study of CD8 T cells in Susac syndrome. Overall study results and limits: As the study acknowledged, the number of individuals in its TCR sequencing and HLA analysis was relatively small.

Comments on this clonotype: The target antigen is unknown.

When the RNA was reverse transcribed, random hexamers were used with an input of roughly 0.45 to 1 ug. It was immunoSEQ multiplex PCR that amplified TCR beta CDR3 across 54 Vbeta and 13 Jbeta. MiXCR, applied by TCRdb to the immunoSEQ multiplex PCR reads, yields one record per CDR3 protein. The repertoire includes 150,000 to 160,000 distinct CDR3 sequences, around 95% of them detected once, and 0.13% to 0.15% sits in the top ten. The multiple sclerosis controls were treatment-naive patients affected by stable or active relapsing-remitting disease. TEMRA cells were enriched by FACS, while CD8+ and CD4+ T cells were obtained through a negative isolation that was performed magnetically. The CDR3 has 14 residues. CDR1 is SEHNR, CDR2 FQNEAQ, per germline (reference sequence). Between the trimmed V and J ends, which lost 1 base and 2 bases, there was a span of 8 bases.

The genes are TRBV7-9 and TRBJ2-5; D unresolved. This receptor was identified in a human donor with multiple sclerosis. Specimen: CD8+ T cells from PBMCs. Here the CDR3 DNA reads TGTGCCAGCAGCTTAGAAAGGCGACAAGAGACCCAGTACTTC. This codes for CASSLERRQETQYF.